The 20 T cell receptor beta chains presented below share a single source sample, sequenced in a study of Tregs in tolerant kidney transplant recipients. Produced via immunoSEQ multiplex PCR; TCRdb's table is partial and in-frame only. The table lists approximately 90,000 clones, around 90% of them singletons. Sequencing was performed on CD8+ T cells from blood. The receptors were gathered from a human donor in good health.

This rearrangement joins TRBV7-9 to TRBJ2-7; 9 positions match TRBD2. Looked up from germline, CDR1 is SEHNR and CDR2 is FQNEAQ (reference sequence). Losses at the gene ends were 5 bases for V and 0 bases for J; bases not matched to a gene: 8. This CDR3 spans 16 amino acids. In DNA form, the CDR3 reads TGTGCCAGCAGCCCAGTAGCGGGAGCCAGCTCCTACGAGCAGTACTTC. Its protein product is CASSPVAGASSYEQYF.

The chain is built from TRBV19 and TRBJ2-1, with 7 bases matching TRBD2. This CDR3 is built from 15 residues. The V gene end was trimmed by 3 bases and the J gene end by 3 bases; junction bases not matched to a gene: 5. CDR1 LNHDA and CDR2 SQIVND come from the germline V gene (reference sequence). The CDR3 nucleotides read TGTGCCAGTAGTATGTCGGCTAGCGGCTACAATGAGCAGTTCTTC. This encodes CASSMSASGYNEQFF.

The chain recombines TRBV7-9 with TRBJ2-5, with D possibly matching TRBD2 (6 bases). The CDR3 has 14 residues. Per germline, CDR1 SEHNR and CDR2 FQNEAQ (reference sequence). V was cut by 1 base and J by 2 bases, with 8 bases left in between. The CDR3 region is CASSLEGGQETQYF. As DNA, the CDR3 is TGTGCCAGCAGCTTAGAAGGAGGGCAAGAGACCCAGTACTTC.

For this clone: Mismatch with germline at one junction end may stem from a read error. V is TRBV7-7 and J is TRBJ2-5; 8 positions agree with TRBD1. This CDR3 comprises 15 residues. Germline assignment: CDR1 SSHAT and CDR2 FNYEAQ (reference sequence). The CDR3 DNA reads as TGTGCTAGCAGCTTAGGGACAGGCGACGGGGAGACCCAGTACTTC. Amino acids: CASSLGTGDGETQYF. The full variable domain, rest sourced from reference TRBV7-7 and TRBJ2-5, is GAGVSQSPRYKVTKRGQDVTLRCDPISSHATLYWYQQALGQGPEFLTYFNYEAQPDKSGLPSDRFSAERPEGSISTLTIQRTEQRDSAMYRCASSLGTGDGETQYFGPGTRLLVL.

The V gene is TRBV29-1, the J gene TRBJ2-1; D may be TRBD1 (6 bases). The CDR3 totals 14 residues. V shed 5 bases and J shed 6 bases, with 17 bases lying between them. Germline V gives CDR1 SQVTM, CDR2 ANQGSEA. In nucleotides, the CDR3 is TGCAGCGTTTACAGGGCCACTAGAGGCAATGAGCAGTTCTTC. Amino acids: CSVYRATRGNEQFF.

CDR3 in amino acids: CASSNPGQGRNYGYTF. CDR3 nucleotide sequence: TGTGCCAGCAGCAACCCCGGACAGGGGCGTAACTATGGCTACACCTTC. The chain is built from TRBV13 and TRBJ1-2; 9 nucleotides match TRBD1. Germline V CDR1 and CDR2: PRHDT, FYEKMQ (reference sequence). The CDR3 is 16 residues long. After removal of 5 bases from V and 1 base from J, the junction contained 8 bases not matched to a gene.

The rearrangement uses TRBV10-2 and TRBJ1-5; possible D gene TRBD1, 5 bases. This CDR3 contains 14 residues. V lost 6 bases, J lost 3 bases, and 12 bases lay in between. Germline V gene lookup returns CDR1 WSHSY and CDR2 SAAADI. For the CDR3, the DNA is TGCGCCAGCAGCGGCAGGGACCTCAATCAGCCCCAGCATTTT. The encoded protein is CASSGRDLNQPQHF.

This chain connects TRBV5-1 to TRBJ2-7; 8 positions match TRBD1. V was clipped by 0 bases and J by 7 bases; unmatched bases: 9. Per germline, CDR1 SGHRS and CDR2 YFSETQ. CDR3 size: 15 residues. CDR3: CASSLVGTGVREQYF. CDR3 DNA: TGCGCCAGCAGCTTGGTTGGGACAGGAGTGCGAGAGCAGTACTTC.

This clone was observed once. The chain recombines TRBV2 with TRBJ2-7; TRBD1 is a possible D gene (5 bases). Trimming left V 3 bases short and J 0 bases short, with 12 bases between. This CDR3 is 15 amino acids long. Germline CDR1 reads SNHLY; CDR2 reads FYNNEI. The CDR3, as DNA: TGTGCCAGCAGTGACGTGGCAGGGTACTCCTACGAGCAGTACTTC. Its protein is CASSDVAGYSYEQYF.

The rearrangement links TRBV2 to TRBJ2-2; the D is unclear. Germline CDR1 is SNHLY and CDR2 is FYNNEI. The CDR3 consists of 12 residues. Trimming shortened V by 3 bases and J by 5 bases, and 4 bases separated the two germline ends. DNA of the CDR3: TGTGCCAGCAGTGAGGATACCGGGGAGCTGTTTTTT. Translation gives CASSEDTGELFF. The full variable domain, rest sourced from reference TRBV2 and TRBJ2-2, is EPEVTQTPSHQVTQMGQEVILRCVPISNHLYFYWYRQILGQKVEFLVSFYNNEISEKSEIFDDQFSVERPDGSNFTLKIRSTKLEDSAMYFCASSEDTGELFFGEGSRLTVL.

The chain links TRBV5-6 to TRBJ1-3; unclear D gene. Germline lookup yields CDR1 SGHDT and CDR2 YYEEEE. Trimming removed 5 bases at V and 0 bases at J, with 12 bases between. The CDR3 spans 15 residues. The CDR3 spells CASSQDRDSGNTIYF. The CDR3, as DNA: TGTGCCAGCAGTCAAGACCGGGACTCTGGAAACACCATATATTTT.

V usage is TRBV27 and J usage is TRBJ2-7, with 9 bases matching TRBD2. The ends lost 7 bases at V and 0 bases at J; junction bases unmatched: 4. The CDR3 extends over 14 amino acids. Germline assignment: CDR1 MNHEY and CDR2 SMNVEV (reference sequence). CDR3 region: CASTWTSASYEQYF. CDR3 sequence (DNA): TGTGCCAGCACCTGGACTAGCGCCTCCTACGAGCAGTACTTC.

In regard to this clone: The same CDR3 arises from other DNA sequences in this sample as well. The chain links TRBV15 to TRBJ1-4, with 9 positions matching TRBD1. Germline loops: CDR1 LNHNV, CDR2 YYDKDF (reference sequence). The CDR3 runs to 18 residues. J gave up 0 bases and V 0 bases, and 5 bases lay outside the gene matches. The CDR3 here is CATSREGTGLTTNEKLFF. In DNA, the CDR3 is TGTGCCACCAGCAGAGAAGGGACAGGGCTAACAACTAATGAAAAACTGTTTTTT.

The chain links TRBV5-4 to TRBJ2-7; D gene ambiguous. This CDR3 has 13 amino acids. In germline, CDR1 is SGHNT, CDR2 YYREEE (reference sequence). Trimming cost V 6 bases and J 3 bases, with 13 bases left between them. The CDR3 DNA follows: TGTGCCAGCACCCTGGGTGGAAACTACGAGCAGTACTTC. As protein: CASTLGGNYEQYF.

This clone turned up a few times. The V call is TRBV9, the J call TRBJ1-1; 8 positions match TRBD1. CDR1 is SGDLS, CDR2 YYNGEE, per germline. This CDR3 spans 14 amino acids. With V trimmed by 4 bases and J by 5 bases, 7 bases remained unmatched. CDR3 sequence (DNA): TGTGCCAGCAGCCCGACAGGGGCCGGGACTGAAGCTTTCTTT. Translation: CASSPTGAGTEAFF.

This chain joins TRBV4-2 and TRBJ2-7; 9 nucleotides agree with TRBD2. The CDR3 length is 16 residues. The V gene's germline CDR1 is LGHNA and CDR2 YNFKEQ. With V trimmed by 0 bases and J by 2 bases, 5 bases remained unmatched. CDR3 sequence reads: CASSQEGSGSPYEQYF. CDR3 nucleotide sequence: TGTGCCAGCAGCCAAGAGGGTAGCGGGAGCCCCTACGAGCAGTACTTC.

The CDR3 region is CASKRGGRAYTGELFF. The CDR3 DNA follows: TGTGCCAGCAAGAGGGGGGGACGCGCTTACACCGGGGAGCTGTTTTTT. V is TRBV27 and J is TRBJ2-2; weak D call: TRBD2 (7 bases). Looked up from germline, CDR1 is MNHEY and CDR2 is SMNVEV (reference sequence). V was cut by 7 bases and J by 3 bases, with 18 bases left in between. CDR3 length: 16 residues.

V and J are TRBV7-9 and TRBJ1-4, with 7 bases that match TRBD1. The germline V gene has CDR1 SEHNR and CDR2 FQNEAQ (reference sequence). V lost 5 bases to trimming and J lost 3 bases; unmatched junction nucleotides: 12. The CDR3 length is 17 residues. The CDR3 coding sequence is TGTGCCAGCAGCCCGCCGACAGGGAGGTTAGCTAATGAAAAACTGTTTTTT. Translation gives CASSPPTGRLANEKLFF.

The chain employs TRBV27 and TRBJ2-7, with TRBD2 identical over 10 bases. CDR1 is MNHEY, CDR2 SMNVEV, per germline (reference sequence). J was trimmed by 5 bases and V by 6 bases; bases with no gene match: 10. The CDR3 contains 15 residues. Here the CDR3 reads CASRLISSGGHEQYF. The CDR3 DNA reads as TGTGCCAGCAGGTTAATATCTAGCGGGGGCCACGAGCAGTACTTC.

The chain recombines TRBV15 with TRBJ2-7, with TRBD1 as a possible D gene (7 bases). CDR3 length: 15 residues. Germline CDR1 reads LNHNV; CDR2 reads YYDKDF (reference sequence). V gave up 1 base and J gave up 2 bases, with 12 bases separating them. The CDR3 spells CATSRGGDSPYEQYF. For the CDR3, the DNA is TGTGCCACCAGCAGAGGGGGGGACAGTCCCTACGAGCAGTACTTC.